These 5 T cell receptor beta chains share one sample of origin, sequenced in a study of identical twins. Via MiXCR, TCRdb re-called the 5' RACE reads, giving one row per CDR3 protein. Here the sample spans more than 1.5 million distinct CDR3 sequences, less than 35% being singletons. The sequencing sample was made of cord blood. The source is a newborn girl in good health.

Concerning this clonotype itself: A read error is possible here, since a much larger clone lies one base away. This sequence joins TRBV9 and TRBJ2-5, with 10 nucleotides matching TRBD2. CDR3 size: 17 residues. Germline CDR1 is SGDLS and CDR2 is YYNGEE. V was clipped by 1 base and J by 11 bases; unmatched bases: 17. The CDR3 reads CASSVKREGPYSYEQYF. The CDR3 nucleotides are TGTGCCAGCAGCGTAAAGCGGGAGGGCCCTTATTCGTATGAGCAGTACTTC.

The J gene is TRBJ2-3, the V gene TRBV7-2; D gene unclear. V was clipped by 1 base and J by 0 bases, with 8 bases between them. This CDR3 has 15 amino acids. CDR1 SGHTA and CDR2 FQGNSA come from the germline V gene. DNA for the CDR3: TGTGCCAGCAGCTTAGACCTGGGAAGCACAGATACGCAGTATTTT. This translates into CASSLDLGSTDTQYF.

This chain links TRBV4-2 with TRBJ2-7, with TRBD1 matching 7 bases. From germline, CDR1 is LGHNA and CDR2 YNFKEQ. V shed 4 bases and J 0 bases; nucleotides not matched to a gene: 9. The CDR3 runs to 16 residues. The CDR3 DNA reads TGTGCCAGCAGCCTCGGACACAGGGGTTCCTCCTACGAGCAGTACTTC. Its translation: CASSLGHRGSSYEQYF.

The gene calls are TRBV20-1 and TRBJ2-7; the D is unclear. This CDR3 has 11 amino acids. Trimming took off 3 bases at V and 3 bases at J, with 6 bases between the two ends. Germline V CDR1 and CDR2: DFQATT, SNEGSKA (reference sequence). As DNA, the CDR3 is TGCAGTGCTAGCCAATTCTACGAGCAGTACTTC. This translates into CSASQFYEQYF.

V and J are TRBV7-9 and TRBJ2-7; 7 bases match TRBD1. The CDR3 loop spans 16 amino acids. The junction had 6 bases not matched to a gene; V was cut back by 1 base and J by 0 bases. Per the germline V gene, CDR1 is SEHNR and CDR2 is FQNEAQ (reference sequence). CDR3 DNA sequence: TGTGCCAGCAGCTTAGACAGGACAGGCCTCTCCTACGAGCAGTACTTC. This sequence encodes CASSLDRTGLSYEQYF.